This TCR beta chain was documented in a study of graft-versus-host responses after intestinal transplantation. At the level of the study: In this cohort, recipients had multivisceral, liver-intestinal, or isolated intestinal transplants.

Intraepithelial and lamina propria lymphocytes were freed from processed graft tissue. Assay used: immunoSEQ multiplex PCR; TCRdb lists only in-frame clones, some missing. The profile shows 20,000 or so clones, 65% to 85% of them singletons. CDR3 length: 19 residues. The trim removed 1 base at V and 5 bases at J, leaving 15 bases unmatched. Germline assignment: CDR1 KGHSH and CDR2 LQKENI. The origin of this receptor is a human patient who received an intestinal transplant, so some T cells may come from the graft donor. V usage is TRBV18 and J usage is TRBJ2-1; 9 nucleotides line up with TRBD2. The sample was ileum tissue, taken roughly 3 weeks after intestinal transplant. Here the CDR3 DNA reads TGTGCCAGCTCACCACTCTACCGAGGGACTGCGGGAGGGAACAATGAGCAGTTCTTC. It is translated as CASSPLYRGTAGGNNEQFF. The full variable domain, completed using reference TRBV18 and TRBJ2-1, is NAGVMQNPRHLVRRRGQEARLRCSPMKGHSHVYWYRQLPEEGLKFMVYLQKENIIDESGMPKERFSAEFPKEGPSILRIQQVVRGDSAAYFCASSPLYRGTAGGNNEQFFGPGTRLTVL.